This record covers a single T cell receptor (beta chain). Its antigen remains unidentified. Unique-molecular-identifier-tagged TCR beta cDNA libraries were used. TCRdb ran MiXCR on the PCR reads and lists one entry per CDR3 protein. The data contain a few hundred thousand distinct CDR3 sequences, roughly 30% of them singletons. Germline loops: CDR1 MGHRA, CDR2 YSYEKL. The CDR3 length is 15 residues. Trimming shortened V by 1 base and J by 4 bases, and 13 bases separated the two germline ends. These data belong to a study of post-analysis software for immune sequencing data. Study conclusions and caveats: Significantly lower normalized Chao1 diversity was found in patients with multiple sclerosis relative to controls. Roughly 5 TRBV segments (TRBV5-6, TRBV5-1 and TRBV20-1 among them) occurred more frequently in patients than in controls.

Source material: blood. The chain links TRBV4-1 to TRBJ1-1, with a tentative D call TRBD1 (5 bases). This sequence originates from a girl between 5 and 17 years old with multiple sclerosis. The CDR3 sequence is CASSQGSREGTEAFF. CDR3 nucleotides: TGCGCCAGCAGCCAAGGAAGCAGGGAAGGCACTGAAGCTTTCTTT.